The 8 T cell receptor beta chains in this list originate from one sample, sequenced in a study of T-cell reconstitution after alpha-beta-depleted transplantation in children. Unique molecular identifiers were used to barcode this TCRbeta library. TCRdb reanalysed the PCR reads using MiXCR and keeps one entry per CDR3 protein. This table holds 15,000 to 20,000 distinct CDR3 sequences, under 15% found once. The sample in question was PBMCs, mostly from graft donor cells, obtained 180 days after TCRalphabeta/CD19-depleted stem cell transplant. All receptors derive from a boy less than two years old who had a stem cell transplant for Wiskott-Aldrich syndrome, so the T cells may come from the graft donor.

This clonotype was observed at least ten times. The chain has TRBV29-1 and TRBJ2-3; D is undetermined. The germline gives CDR1 SQVTM, CDR2 ANQGSEA. Trimming shortened V by 4 bases and J by 2 bases, and 4 bases separated the two germline ends. This CDR3 has 11 amino acids. The CDR3 loop is CSVVVTDTQYF. CDR3 DNA: TGCAGCGTTGTAGTCACAGATACGCAGTATTTT.

The sample holds a few counts of this clonotype. V is TRBV19 and J is TRBJ2-7; 8 bases match TRBD2. In germline, CDR1 is LNHDA, CDR2 SQIVND (reference sequence). The CDR3 has 13 residues. The junction had 1 base not matched to a gene; V was cut back by 3 bases and J by 3 bases. CDR3 coding DNA: TGTGCCAGTAGTATGGGGACTAGCTACGAGCAGTACTTC. Its protein product is CASSMGTSYEQYF. Filled out from reference TRBV19 and TRBJ2-7, the complete variable domain reads DGGITQSPKYLFRKEGQNVTLSCEQNLNHDAMYWYRQDPGQGLRLIYYSQIVNDFQKGDIAEGYSVSREKKESFPLTVTSAQKNPTAFYLCASSMGTSYEQYFGPGTRLTVT.

The V gene is TRBV9, the J gene TRBJ2-7; 10 nucleotides agree with TRBD2. CDR1 and CDR2 (germline): SGDLS, YYNGEE. Trimming removed 2 bases from V and 2 bases from J; junction bases left unmatched: 4. This CDR3 comprises 15 residues. This CDR3 is CASSVFSGRTYEQYF. The CDR3 DNA follows: TGTGCCAGCAGCGTGTTTAGCGGGAGGACCTACGAGCAGTACTTC.

This clonotype was detected many times. V and J are TRBV7-9 and TRBJ1-6; D not resolved. This CDR3 has 17 amino acids. CDR1 and CDR2 (germline): SEHNR, FQNEAQ (reference sequence). Trimming took off 6 bases at V and 0 bases at J, with 15 bases between the two ends. CDR3: CASSFSTLSSYNSPLHF. CDR3 coding DNA: TGTGCCAGCAGTTTTTCGACCTTGAGCTCCTATAATTCACCCCTCCACTTT.

This clonotype appeared many times. This sequence joins TRBV5-1 and TRBJ2-7; TRBD2 is a possible D gene (7 bases). CDR3 length: 14 amino acids. CDR1 is SGHRS and CDR2 is YFSETQ in the germline V gene. Trimming took off 4 bases at V and 2 bases at J, with 13 bases between the two ends. The CDR3 nucleotides read TGCGCCAGCAGCGACACAGGGAGGGCCTACGAGCAGTACTTC. Protein: CASSDTGRAYEQYF.

This clonotype was counted at least ten times. V usage is TRBV7-9 and J usage is TRBJ1-1; a weak D match, TRBD1 (6 bases). The CDR3 runs 17 residues. Between the trimmed V and J ends, which lost 3 bases and 0 bases, there was a span of 17 bases. Looked up from germline, CDR1 is SEHNR and CDR2 is FQNEAQ (reference sequence). This CDR3 is CASSFRDGTGMNTEAFF. The CDR3 nucleotides are TGTGCCAGCAGCTTCCGGGACGGAACAGGGATGAACACTGAAGCTTTCTTT.

At least ten counts were recorded for this clonotype. This CDR3 reads CASSVGQGETQYF. In DNA form, the CDR3 reads TGCGCCAGCAGCGTCGGACAGGGCGAGACCCAGTACTTC. The chain carries TRBV5-1 and TRBJ2-5, with TRBD1 identical over 8 bases. V lost 4 bases and J lost 5; bases outside the gene matches: 4. The CDR3 has 13 residues. Germline V gene sequence: CDR1 SGHRS, CDR2 YFSETQ.

The sample holds a few counts of this clonotype. The rearrangement joins TRBV7-9 to TRBJ2-2; D is possibly TRBD1 or TRBD2 (5 bases each). This CDR3 contains 13 residues. The germline gives CDR1 SEHNR, CDR2 FQNEAQ (reference sequence). The V gene lost 5 bases and the J gene lost 7 bases, with 11 bases spanning the gap. The CDR3 sequence is CASSPRGVGELFF. DNA of the CDR3: TGTGCCAGCAGCCCTAGAGGGGTCGGGGAGCTGTTTTTT.